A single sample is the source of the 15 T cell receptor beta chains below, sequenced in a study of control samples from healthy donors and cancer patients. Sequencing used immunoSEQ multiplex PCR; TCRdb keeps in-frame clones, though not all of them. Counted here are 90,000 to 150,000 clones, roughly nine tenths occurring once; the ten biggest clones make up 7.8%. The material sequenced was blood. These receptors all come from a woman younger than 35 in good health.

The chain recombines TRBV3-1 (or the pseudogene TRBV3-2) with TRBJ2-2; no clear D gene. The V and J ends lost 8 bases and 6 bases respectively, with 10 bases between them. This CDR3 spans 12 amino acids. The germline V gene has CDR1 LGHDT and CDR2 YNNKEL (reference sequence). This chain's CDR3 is CASGLLSGELFF. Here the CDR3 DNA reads TGTGCCAGCGGGTTATTATCCGGGGAGCTGTTTTTT.

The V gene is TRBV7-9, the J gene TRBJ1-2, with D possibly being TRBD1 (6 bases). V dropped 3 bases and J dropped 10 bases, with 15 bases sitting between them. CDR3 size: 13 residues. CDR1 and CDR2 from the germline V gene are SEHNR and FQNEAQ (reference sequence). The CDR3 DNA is TGTGCCAGCAGCTTTCGGGGGGGCACCATCTACACCTTC. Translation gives CASSFRGGTIYTF.

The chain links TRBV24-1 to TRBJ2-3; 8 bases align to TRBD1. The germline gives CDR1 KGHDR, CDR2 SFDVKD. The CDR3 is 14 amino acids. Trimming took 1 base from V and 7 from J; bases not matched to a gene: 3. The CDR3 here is CATSDFSGGHTQYF. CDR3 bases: TGTGCCACCAGTGATTTTTCAGGGGGCCATACGCAGTATTTT.

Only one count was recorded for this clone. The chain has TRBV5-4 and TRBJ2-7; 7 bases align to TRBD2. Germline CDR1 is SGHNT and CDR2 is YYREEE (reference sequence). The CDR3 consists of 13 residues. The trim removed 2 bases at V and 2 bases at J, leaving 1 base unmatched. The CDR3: CASSFAGAYEQYF. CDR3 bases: TGTGCCAGCAGCTTCGCGGGGGCCTACGAGCAGTACTTC. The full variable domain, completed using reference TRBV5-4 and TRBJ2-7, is ETGVTQSPTHLIKTRGQQVTLRCSSQSGHNTVSWYQQALGQGPQFIFQYYREEENGRGNFPPRFSGLQFPNYSSELNVNALELDDSALYLCASSFAGAYEQYFGPGTRLTVT.

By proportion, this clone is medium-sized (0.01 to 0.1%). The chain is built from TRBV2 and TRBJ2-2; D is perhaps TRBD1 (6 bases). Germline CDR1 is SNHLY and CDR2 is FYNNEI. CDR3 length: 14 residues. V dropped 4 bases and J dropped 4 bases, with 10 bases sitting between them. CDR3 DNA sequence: TGTGCCAGCAGTGGGGTGGGGGCCACCGGGGAGCTGTTTTTT. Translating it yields CASSGVGATGELFF.

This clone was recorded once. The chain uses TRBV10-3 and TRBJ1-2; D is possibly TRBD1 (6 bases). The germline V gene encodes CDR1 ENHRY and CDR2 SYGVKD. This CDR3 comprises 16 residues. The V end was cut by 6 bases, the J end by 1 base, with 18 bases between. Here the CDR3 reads CAISDMGAGLNYGYTF. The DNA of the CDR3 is TGTGCCATCAGCGACATGGGGGCAGGGCTTAACTATGGCTACACCTTC.

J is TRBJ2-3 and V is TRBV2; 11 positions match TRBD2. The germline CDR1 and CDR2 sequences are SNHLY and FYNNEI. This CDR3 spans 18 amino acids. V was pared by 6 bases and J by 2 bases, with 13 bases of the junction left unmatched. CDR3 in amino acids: CASSGRSGRGPYTDTQYF. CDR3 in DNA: TGTGCCAGCAGCGGCCGTAGCGGGAGGGGACCCTACACAGATACGCAGTATTTT.

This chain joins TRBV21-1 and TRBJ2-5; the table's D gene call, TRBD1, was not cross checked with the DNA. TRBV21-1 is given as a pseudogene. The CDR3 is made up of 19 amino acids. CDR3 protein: CASSSKAPRGQTLKETQYF. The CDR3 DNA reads TGTGCCAGCAGCAGCAAAGCCCCCCGCGGACAGACCCTAAAAGAGACCCAGTACTTC.

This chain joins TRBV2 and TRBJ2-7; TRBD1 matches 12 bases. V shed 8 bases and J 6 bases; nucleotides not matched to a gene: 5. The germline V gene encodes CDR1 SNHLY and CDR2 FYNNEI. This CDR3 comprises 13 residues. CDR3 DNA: TGTGCCAGCCCCGGGACAGGGGGCCGCGAGCAGTACTTC. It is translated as CASPGTGGREQYF.

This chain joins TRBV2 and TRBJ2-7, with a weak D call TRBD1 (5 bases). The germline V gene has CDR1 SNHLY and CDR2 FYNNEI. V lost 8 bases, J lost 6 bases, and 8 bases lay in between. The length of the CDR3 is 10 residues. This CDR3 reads CASAGFEQYF. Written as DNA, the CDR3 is TGTGCCAGCGCAGGGTTCGAGCAGTACTTC.

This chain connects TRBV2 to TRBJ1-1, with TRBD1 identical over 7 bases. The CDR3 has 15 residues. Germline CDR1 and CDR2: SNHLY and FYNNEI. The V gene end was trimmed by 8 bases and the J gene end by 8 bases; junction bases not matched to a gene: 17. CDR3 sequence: CASVRQGPSLTEAFF. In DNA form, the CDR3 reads TGTGCCAGCGTAAGACAGGGTCCCTCACTTACAGAAGCTTTCTTT.

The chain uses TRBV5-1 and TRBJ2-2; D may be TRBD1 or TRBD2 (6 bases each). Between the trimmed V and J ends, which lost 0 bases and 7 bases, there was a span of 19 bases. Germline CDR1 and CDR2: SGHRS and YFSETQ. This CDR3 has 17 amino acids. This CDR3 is CASSLVLTGASGGELFF. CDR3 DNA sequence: TGCGCCAGCAGCTTGGTTCTTACGGGGGCGTCCGGCGGGGAGCTGTTTTTT. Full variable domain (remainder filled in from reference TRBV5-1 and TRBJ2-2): KAGVTQTPRYLIKTRGQQVTLSCSPISGHRSVSWYQQTPGQGLQFLFEYFSETQRNKGNFPGRFSGRQFSNSRSEMNVSTLELGDSALYLCASSLVLTGASGGELFFGEGSRLTVL.

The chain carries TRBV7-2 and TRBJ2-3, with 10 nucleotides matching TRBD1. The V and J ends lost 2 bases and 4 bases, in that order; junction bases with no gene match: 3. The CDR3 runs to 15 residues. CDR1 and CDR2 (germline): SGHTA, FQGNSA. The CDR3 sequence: CASSLRTGGPDTQYF. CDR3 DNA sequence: TGTGCCAGCAGCTTAAGGACAGGGGGGCCAGATACGCAGTATTTT.

CDR3: CASSPPGTNSKAFF. Here the CDR3 DNA reads TGTGCCAGCAGTCCCCCCGGGACAAATAGCAAAGCTTTCTTT. V and J are TRBV6-5 and TRBJ1-1; tentative D call: TRBD1 (6 bases). The V end was cut by 5 bases, the J end by 9 bases, with 19 bases between. Per germline, CDR1 MNHEY and CDR2 SVGAGI. The CDR3 contains 14 residues.

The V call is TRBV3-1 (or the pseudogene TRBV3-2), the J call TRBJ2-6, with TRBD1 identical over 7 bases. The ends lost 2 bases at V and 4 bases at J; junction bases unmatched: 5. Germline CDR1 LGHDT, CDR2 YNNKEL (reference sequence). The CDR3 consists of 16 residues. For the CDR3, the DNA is TGTGCCAGCAGCCAAACAGACAGGGCCGGGGCCAACGTCCTGACTTTC. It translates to CASSQTDRAGANVLTF.